This TCR beta chain was identified during a study of shared clonotypes between healthy human individuals. Sorted-subset replicate PCR reactions contained 200 to 250 ng DNA, corresponding to about 30,000 T cell genomes. Sequenced by immunoSEQ multiplex PCR; TCRdb stores in-frame clones only, minus some. The table includes nearly 600,000 clones, around 95% detected once. Naive CD8 cells, CD45RO-negative and positively selected for CCR7, excluded terminally differentiated effector memory CD45RA+ cells. Germline V gene data show CDR1 as SEHNR and CDR2 as FQNEAQ (reference sequence). With 5 bases removed from V and 3 bases from J, the gap between germline ends came to 20 bases. The CDR3 consists of 16 residues.

The TCR originated in a young woman in good health. Sequencing used naive CD8+ T cells sorted from blood. The chain combines TRBV7-9 with TRBJ2-7, with unresolved D. DNA for the CDR3: TGTGCCAGCAGCCCCGGTTGGGAACCCCCCAACTACGAGCAGTACTTC. This sequence encodes CASSPGWEPPNYEQYF.